Presented here are 19 T cell receptor beta chains from one specimen sequenced in a study of CD8 T cells in ankylosing spondylitis. TCRdb reprocessed the 5' RACE reads via MiXCR and lists one record per CDR3 protein. The top ten hold around 4.5% of the sample, which has hundreds of thousands of distinct CDR3 sequences, roughly 32% seen once. Sequenced sample: blood, either unsorted or a sorted T cell fraction (not recorded which). These receptors originate from a male donor with ankylosing spondylitis or in good health (not recorded which).

The V call is TRBV20-1, the J call TRBJ2-5, with a possible D match to TRBD1 (6 bases). This CDR3 comprises 13 residues. V was trimmed by 6 bases and J by 2 bases, leaving 13 bases between them. Germline assignment: CDR1 DFQATT and CDR2 SNEGSKA (reference sequence). The CDR3 reads CSAPGTQQETQYF. The DNA for the CDR3 is TGCAGTGCCCCCGGGACACAACAAGAGACCCAGTACTTC.

The chain uses TRBV7-2 and TRBJ2-7, with TRBD1 matching 7 bases. V gave up 3 bases and J gave up 2 bases; unmatched junction bases: 1. There are 13 residues in the CDR3. Germline CDR1 reads SGHTA; CDR2 reads FQGNSA. Written as DNA, the CDR3 is TGTGCCAGCAGCTTTACAGGGGCCTACGAGCAGTACTTC. This codes for CASSFTGAYEQYF.

The rearrangement uses TRBV12-3 or TRBV12-4 and TRBJ1-5; no definite D call. V lost 2 bases, J lost 7 bases, and 6 bases lay in between. CDR3 length: 12 residues. DNA of the CDR3: TGTGCCAGCAGTTTATTCAACCAGCCCCAGCATTTT. Protein: CASSLFNQPQHF.

The V call is TRBV29-1, the J call TRBJ2-2; D not certain. The length of the CDR3 is 15 residues. V was cut by 0 bases and J by 1 base, with 9 bases left in between. The germline V gene has CDR1 SQVTM and CDR2 ANQGSEA. For the CDR3, the DNA is TGCAGCGTTGAAGATTTGTCGCAGAACACCGGGGAGCTGTTTTTT. Translated, it gives CSVEDLSQNTGELFF.

Only one count was recorded for this clonotype. The chain is built from TRBV7-9 and TRBJ2-2, with 11 bases identical to TRBD2. CDR1 and CDR2 (germline): SEHNR, FQNEAQ (reference sequence). Trimming removed 1 base from V and 0 bases from J; junction bases left unmatched: 1. The length of the CDR3 is 17 residues. CDR3 residues: CASSLETSGANTGELFF. CDR3 DNA sequence: TGTGCCAGCAGCTTAGAGACTAGCGGGGCGAACACCGGGGAGCTGTTTTTT.

The chain recombines TRBV11-2 with TRBJ2-7; D remains unclear. The ends were cut back, 4 bases at V and 5 bases at J, with 3 bases in the middle. CDR3 length: 10 residues. Germline V lookup: CDR1 SGHAT, CDR2 FQNNGV. As DNA, the CDR3 is TGTGCCAGCAGCTGGCACGAGCAGTACTTC. Its protein is CASSWHEQYF.

This clonotype was counted only a few times. This chain links TRBV29-1 with TRBJ2-1, with 10 bases aligning to TRBD1. V dropped 7 bases and J dropped 4; count of bases not matched to a gene: 19. Germline assignment: CDR1 SQVTM and CDR2 ANQGSEA. The CDR3 consists of 18 residues. The CDR3 DNA is TGCAGCGCGGGGGGGCGGGACAGGGGTCTAACTATATACAATGAGCAGTTCTTC. This encodes CSAGGRDRGLTIYNEQFF.

The gene calls are TRBV7-3 and TRBJ2-7; 8 bases line up with TRBD1. With V trimmed by 5 bases and J by 7 bases, 10 bases remained unmatched. The length of the CDR3 is 14 residues. The germline CDR1 and CDR2 sequences are SGHTA and FQGTGA. CDR3: CASSAGQGMKEQYF. DNA for the CDR3: TGTGCCAGCAGCGCTGGACAGGGCATGAAGGAGCAGTACTTC.

The chain has TRBV7-8 and TRBJ2-7; a possible D gene is TRBD1 (6 bases). The CDR3 is 13 residues long. Germline V lookup: CDR1 SGHVS, CDR2 FQNEAQ. Trimming took 7 bases from V and 3 from J, leaving 13 bases between them. CDR3 DNA: TGTGCCAGCAACCAGGGACAAAACTACGAGCAGTACTTC. Translation gives CASNQGQNYEQYF.

In its sample, this clonotype was seen once. CDR3 sequence: CASSLSLPDRLYTDTQYF. The CDR3 DNA follows: TGTGCCAGCAGTTTGTCGCTCCCCGACAGACTATACACAGATACGCAGTATTTT. The rearrangement links TRBV27 to TRBJ2-3; D may correspond to TRBD1 or TRBD2 (5 bases each). Between the trimmed V and J ends, which lost 3 bases and 2 bases, there was a span of 21 bases. Germline V gene data show CDR1 as MNHEY and CDR2 as SMNVEV (reference sequence). The CDR3 has 18 amino acids.

The chain is built from TRBV7-6 and TRBJ2-7; a weak D match, TRBD1 (6 bases). Germline V lookup: CDR1 SGHVS, CDR2 FNYEAQ. V was clipped by 5 bases and J by 0 bases, with 14 bases between them. The CDR3 extends over 15 amino acids. The CDR3 nucleotides are TGTGCCAGCAGCCCGATGTGGGGACACTCCTACGAGCAGTACTTC. It is translated as CASSPMWGHSYEQYF.

This clonotype was seen a handful of times. The chain combines TRBV12-3 or TRBV12-4 with TRBJ1-5, with D possibly matching TRBD1 (5 bases). The V and J ends lost 4 bases and 7 bases respectively, with 14 bases between them. The CDR3 is 14 amino acids. CDR3: CASSSPQGSQPQHF. DNA of the CDR3: TGTGCCAGCAGTTCCCCCCAGGGCAGCCAGCCCCAGCATTTT.

This clonotype was observed a handful of times. The rearrangement links TRBV24-1 to TRBJ2-5; a weak D match, TRBD1 (5 bases). V was trimmed by 7 bases and J by 5 bases, leaving 10 bases between them. The CDR3 loop spans 12 amino acids. Per the germline V gene, CDR1 is KGHDR and CDR2 is SFDVKD. CDR3: CATSQGGETQYF. In DNA form, the CDR3 reads TGTGCCACCAGCCAGGGCGGTGAGACCCAGTACTTC.

This clonotype has a handful of counts. The rearrangement joins TRBV7-9 to TRBJ2-1; the D gene is possibly TRBD1 (5 bases). This CDR3 has 12 amino acids. Trimming shortened V by 4 bases and J by 8 bases, and 9 bases separated the two germline ends. Germline lookup yields CDR1 SEHNR and CDR2 FQNEAQ (reference sequence). CDR3 DNA sequence: TGTGCCAGCAGCTCAGGGTTCGATGAGCAGTTCTTC. Translated: CASSSGFDEQFF.

The V call is TRBV29-1, the J call TRBJ1-1; D is unclear. Trimming left V 1 base short and J 5 bases short, with 14 bases between. Germline V gene lookup returns CDR1 SQVTM and CDR2 ANQGSEA. This CDR3 is built from 14 residues. CDR3 nucleotides: TGCAGCGTTGAAGGAGGTGGGGAGTGGACTGAAGCTTTCTTT. Protein sequence: CSVEGGGEWTEAFF.

The CDR3 loop reads CSARTDTGELFF. The CDR3 coding sequence is TGCAGCGCTCGGACAGACACCGGGGAGCTGTTTTTT. The genes are TRBV29-1 and TRBJ2-2; perhaps TRBD1 as D (6 bases). The ends were cut back, 7 bases at V and 3 bases at J, with 9 bases in the middle. Germline V gene data show CDR1 as SQVTM and CDR2 as ANQGSEA. This CDR3 spans 12 amino acids.

The chain uses TRBV28 and TRBJ2-3; TRBD2 matches at 10 bases. The V and J ends lost 5 bases and 7 bases, in that order; junction bases with no gene match: 12. The CDR3 extends over 16 amino acids. Germline lookup yields CDR1 MDHEN and CDR2 SYDVKM. As DNA, the CDR3 is TGTGCCAGCAGTCCCCGGGATAGCGGGGGGCTATATACGCAGTATTTT. It codes for CASSPRDSGGLYTQYF.

The chain uses TRBV7-8 and TRBJ2-3; D could derive from TRBD1 or TRBD2 (5 bases each). This CDR3 comprises 18 residues. The germline V and J ends were trimmed by 0 bases and 3 bases, with 19 bases remaining between them. Germline CDR1 SGHVS, CDR2 FQNEAQ. CDR3 region: CASSLAQLVEGRTDTQYF. The CDR3 coding sequence is TGTGCCAGCAGCTTAGCGCAACTAGTCGAGGGACGAACAGATACGCAGTATTTT.

The table lists this clonotype with a few counts. This rearrangement joins TRBV20-1 to TRBJ2-3; 9 bases line up with TRBD2. The CDR3 is 16 amino acids. V lost 4 bases to trimming and J lost 1 base; unmatched junction nucleotides: 9. The germline CDR1 and CDR2 sequences are DFQATT and SNEGSKA (reference sequence). The CDR3 here is CSATDPLAGGTDTQYF. CDR3 nucleotide sequence: TGCAGTGCTACCGACCCACTAGCGGGCGGCACAGATACGCAGTATTTT.